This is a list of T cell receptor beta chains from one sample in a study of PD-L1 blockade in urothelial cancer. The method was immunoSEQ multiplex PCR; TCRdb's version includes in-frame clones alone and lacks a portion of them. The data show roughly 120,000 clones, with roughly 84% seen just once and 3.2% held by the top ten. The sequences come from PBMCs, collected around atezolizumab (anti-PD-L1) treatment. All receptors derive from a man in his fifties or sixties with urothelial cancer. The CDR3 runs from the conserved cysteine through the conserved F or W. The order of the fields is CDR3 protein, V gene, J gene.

CDR3 protein: CARLAAGVPGEQYF
V gene: TRBV5-3
J gene: TRBJ2-7

CDR3 protein: CSARADSPQVF
V gene: TRBV20-1
J gene: TRBJ2-1

CDR3 protein: CASSVGGSEQFF
V gene: TRBV9
J gene: TRBJ2-1

CDR3 protein: CASPWGVWTGELFF
V gene: TRBV6-1
J gene: TRBJ2-2

CDR3 protein: CAWSVGGGTSYEQYF
V gene: TRBV30
J gene: TRBJ2-7

CDR3 protein: CASSRGGSYTGELFF
V gene: TRBV4-2
J gene: TRBJ2-2

CDR3 protein: CASSLLPDQPQHF
V gene: TRBV5-1
J gene: TRBJ1-5

CDR3 protein: CASSRDRGGQPQHF
V gene: TRBV6-6
J gene: TRBJ1-5

CDR3 protein: CASSPDSGMTKNIQYF
V gene: TRBV5-1
J gene: TRBJ2-4

CDR3 protein: CASSLTPRASDNEQFF
V gene: TRBV9
J gene: TRBJ2-1

CDR3 protein: CASRSGPAREAFF
V gene: TRBV6-5
J gene: TRBJ1-1

CDR3 protein: CASSWPPGQGLQPQHF
V gene: TRBV5-8
J gene: TRBJ1-5

CDR3 protein: CASSEGAGYGYTF
V gene: TRBV7-9
J gene: TRBJ1-2

CDR3 protein: CASSYERGPYNEQFF
V gene: TRBV6-5
J gene: TRBJ2-1

CDR3 protein: CASRGQNIQYF
V gene: TRBV18
J gene: TRBJ2-4

CDR3 protein: CATSTAGFGQPQHF
V gene: TRBV15
J gene: TRBJ1-5

CDR3 protein: CASSYSMERSYEQYF
V gene: TRBV6-5
J gene: TRBJ2-7

CDR3 protein: CASSRQGAGSGELFF
V gene: TRBV5-6
J gene: TRBJ2-2

CDR3 protein: CASSPTGGVVTGELFF
V gene: TRBV5-4
J gene: TRBJ2-2

CDR3 protein: CAWRGAGGMEPQHF
V gene: TRBV30
J gene: TRBJ1-5

CDR3 protein: CAWGQGLAGVYNEQFF
V gene: TRBV30
J gene: TRBJ2-1

CDR3 protein: CASSLVASGRGELFF
V gene: TRBV11-2
J gene: TRBJ2-2